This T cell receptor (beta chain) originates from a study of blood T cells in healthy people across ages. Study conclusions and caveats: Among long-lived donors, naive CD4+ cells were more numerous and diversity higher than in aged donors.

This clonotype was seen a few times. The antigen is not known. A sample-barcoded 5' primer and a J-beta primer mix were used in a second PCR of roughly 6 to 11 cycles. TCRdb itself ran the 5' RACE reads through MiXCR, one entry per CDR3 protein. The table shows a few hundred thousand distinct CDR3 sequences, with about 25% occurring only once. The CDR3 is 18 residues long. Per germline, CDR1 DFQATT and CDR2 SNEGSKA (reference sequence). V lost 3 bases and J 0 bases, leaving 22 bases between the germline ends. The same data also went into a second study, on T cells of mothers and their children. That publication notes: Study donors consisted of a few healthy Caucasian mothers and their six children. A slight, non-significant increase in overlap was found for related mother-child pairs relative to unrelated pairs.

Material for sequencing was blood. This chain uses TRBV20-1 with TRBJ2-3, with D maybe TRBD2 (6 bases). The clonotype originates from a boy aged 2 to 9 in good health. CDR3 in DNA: TGCAGTGCTAGTCCGCTATCAGCGGGTTCGACTAGCACAGATACGCAGTATTTT. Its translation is CSASPLSAGSTSTDTQYF.